This TCR beta chain was retrieved from a study of blood T cell repertoires in COVID-19. What the recovered Cohort 3 donors had was two negative PCRs, clearance, or symptom resolution. Study processing details: Reference gene primer amplification gave nucleated cell count estimates. The method was immunoSEQ multiplex PCR; TCRdb's version includes in-frame clones alone and lacks a portion of them. Clonal size and the V and J genes are those of that table, whereas D and trimming came from the DNA. The sample carries under 250,000 clones, approximately 80% recorded once. Sequenced sample: PBMCs or T cells enriched from blood (not recorded which). This receptor was identified in a man aged 55 to 70 who had recovered from COVID-19.

This chain's CDR3 is CASSSNRLAGEQYF. CDR3 bases: TGTGCCAGCAGTTCCAACAGACTAGCGGGGGAGCAGTATTTT. The chain joins TRBV28 to TRBJ2-3; 12 positions match TRBD2. The CDR3 extends over 14 amino acids. Germline lookup yields CDR1 MDHEN and CDR2 SYDVKM. The ends lost 4 bases at V and 11 bases at J; junction bases unmatched: 7.